The next 27 T cell receptor beta chains were all read from a single sample in a study of T-cell reconstitution after alpha-beta-depleted transplantation in children. Unique molecular identifiers tagged the TCRbeta library. TCRdb itself ran the PCR reads through MiXCR, one entry per CDR3 protein. The table lists about 580,000 distinct CDR3 sequences, 27% of them singletons, with about 35% in the top ten. This material consisted of PBMCs, taken before TCRalphabeta/CD19-depleted stem cell transplant. These TCRs come from a boy in the first two years of life with Wiskott-Aldrich syndrome, due to receive a stem cell transplant.

V is TRBV5-1 and J is TRBJ2-5; 10 nucleotides agree with TRBD2. V was pared by 0 bases and J by 2 bases, with 7 bases of the junction left unmatched. The length of the CDR3 is 17 residues. Germline values: CDR1 SGHRS, CDR2 YFSETQ. CDR3 region: CASSLERLAGLQETQYF. In DNA form, the CDR3 reads TGCGCCAGCAGCTTGGAACGACTAGCGGGCCTACAAGAGACCCAGTACTTC.

This clonotype has a handful of counts. The chain couples TRBV18 to TRBJ1-1, with no clear D. The ends were cut back, 3 bases at V and 3 bases at J, with 5 bases in the middle. In germline, CDR1 is KGHSH, CDR2 LQKENI. CDR3 length equals 12 residues. CDR3 DNA: TGTGCCAGCTCACCGCCGTACACTGAAGCTTTCTTT. It is translated as CASSPPYTEAFF.

This clonotype was seen a handful of times. This rearrangement joins TRBV3-1 to TRBJ2-5, with D possibly matching TRBD2 (7 bases). This CDR3 comprises 19 residues. Germline V CDR1 and CDR2: LGHDT, YNNKEL (reference sequence). V dropped 4 bases and J dropped 2 bases, with 26 bases sitting between them. The CDR3 nucleotides read TGTGCCAGCAGCCCACTATGGGAGGGGGGCGGGAACCCTCAAGAGACCCAGTACTTC. It is translated as CASSPLWEGGGNPQETQYF.

This clonotype appeared a few times. This chain connects TRBV7-2 to TRBJ1-5, with TRBD1 matching over 9 bases. This CDR3 contains 14 residues. The trim removed 6 bases at V and 5 bases at J, leaving 5 bases unmatched. Germline V gene sequence: CDR1 SGHTA, CDR2 FQGNSA. The CDR3, as DNA: TGTGCCAGCAGTTACGACAGGGGGGATCAGCCCCAGCATTTT. This encodes CASSYDRGDQPQHF.

This rearrangement joins TRBV12-3 or TRBV12-4 to TRBJ2-3; weak D call: TRBD2 (5 bases). Between the trimmed V and J ends, which lost 7 bases and 0 bases, there was a span of 14 bases. The CDR3 contains 15 residues. CDR3 loop: CASIPLRESTDTQYF. The CDR3 region has the DNA TGTGCCAGCATCCCCTTGAGGGAGAGCACAGATACGCAGTATTTT.

This clonotype was seen a few times. This rearrangement joins TRBV12-3 or TRBV12-4 to TRBJ2-2, with D perhaps TRBD1 (8 bases). Deletions cut 6 bases from V and 3 bases from J, with 14 bases between. CDR3 length equals 15 residues. In nucleotides, the CDR3 is TGTGCCAGCAGCCGACAGGGGAGGGACACCGGGGAGCTGTTTTTT. Amino acids: CASSRQGRDTGELFF.

V and J are TRBV6-1 and TRBJ1-6; unclear D gene. The CDR3 is made up of 13 amino acids. Per the germline V gene, CDR1 is MNHNS and CDR2 is SASEGT. Trimming removed 6 bases at V and 7 bases at J, with 10 bases between. This CDR3 reads CASSRSPNSPLHF. Here the CDR3 DNA reads TGTGCCAGCAGCCGCTCCCCAAATTCACCCCTCCACTTT.

V is TRBV7-2 and J is TRBJ2-1, with 13 bases that match TRBD2. With 7 bases clipped from V and 9 bases from J, the junction kept 27 bases outside the gene matches. Germline loops: CDR1 SGHTA, CDR2 FQGNSA. There are 21 residues in the CDR3. CDR3 nucleotide sequence: TGTGCCAGCACCATTAGGGCAGGGCCCGGACTAGCGGGAGTGGGGGGTGGTGAGCAGTTCTTC. It translates to CASTIRAGPGLAGVGGGEQFF.

The chain recombines TRBV12-3 or TRBV12-4 with TRBJ2-7, with D unresolved. This CDR3 contains 14 residues. Trimming removed 3 bases from V and 6 bases from J, with 15 bases in between. In DNA, the CDR3 is TGTGCCAGCAGTTTTGGAGTCGCGTCGGGCGAGCAGTACTTC. This translates into CASSFGVASGEQYF.

This chain connects TRBV5-1 to TRBJ2-7, with D possibly matching TRBD2 (5 bases). The CDR3 is 15 amino acids. CDR1 SGHRS and CDR2 YFSETQ come from the germline V gene. Trimming shortened V by 0 bases and J by 6 bases, and 16 bases separated the two germline ends. CDR3 protein: CASSLEGPGSGEQYF. In DNA, the CDR3 is TGCGCCAGCAGCTTGGAGGGTCCGGGGTCCGGCGAGCAGTACTTC.

The chain links TRBV29-1 to TRBJ2-7; 8 bases are a match to TRBD2. CDR3 length equals 13 residues. The germline V gene has CDR1 SQVTM and CDR2 ANQGSEA. V gave up 5 bases and J gave up 4 bases; unmatched junction bases: 7. CDR3 bases: TGCAGCGTTCGGACTAGCAGTAGTTACGAGCAGTACTTC. The encoded protein is CSVRTSSSYEQYF.

In this sample, this clonotype turned up a few times. The chain has TRBV28 and TRBJ2-5; 7 bases map to TRBD2. Germline V CDR1 and CDR2: MDHEN, SYDVKM. V dropped 5 bases and J dropped 3; count of bases not matched to a gene: 6. The CDR3 consists of 14 residues. The CDR3 nucleotides are TGTGCCAGCAGTCGGTACCTAGCGGAAGAGACCCAGTACTTC. This encodes CASSRYLAEETQYF.

This sequence joins TRBV10-3 and TRBJ2-1, with D perhaps matching TRBD1 (5 bases). Germline V gene lookup returns CDR1 ENHRY and CDR2 SYGVKD. The CDR3 runs 13 residues. With 0 bases removed from V and 10 bases from J, the gap between germline ends came to 10 bases. The CDR3 DNA reads TGTGCCATCAGTGAGTCAGGGTACAGGGAGCAGTTCTTC. Residues: CAISESGYREQFF.

This clonotype was seen ten or more times. The chain is built from TRBV12-3 or TRBV12-4 and TRBJ2-7, with TRBD2 matching over 9 bases. V was pared by 3 bases and J by 2 bases, with 11 bases of the junction left unmatched. The CDR3 runs 17 residues. CDR3 loop: CASSFGGGEGPAYEQYF. The CDR3 DNA follows: TGTGCCAGCAGTTTTGGCGGGGGGGAGGGCCCCGCCTACGAGCAGTACTTC.

In its sample, this clonotype was seen many times. V usage is TRBV5-1 and J usage is TRBJ1-1; the D gene is possibly TRBD1 (6 bases). This CDR3 contains 14 residues. The germline V and J ends were trimmed by 0 bases and 1 base, with 7 bases remaining between them. Looked up from germline, CDR1 is SGHRS and CDR2 is YFSETQ. CDR3 amino acids: CASSLDRANTEAFF. In nucleotides, the CDR3 is TGCGCCAGCAGCTTGGACAGGGCGAACACTGAAGCTTTCTTT.

This chain uses TRBV9 with TRBJ2-2, with 9 nucleotides matching TRBD2. CDR3 size: 16 residues. Germline V gene lookup returns CDR1 SGDLS and CDR2 YYNGEE. J lost 2 bases, V lost 0 bases, and 2 bases had no gene match. CDR3: CASSVVAGANTGELFF. The DNA for the CDR3 is TGTGCCAGCAGCGTAGTAGCGGGAGCAAACACCGGGGAGCTGTTTTTT. The variable domain in full, with the rest retrieved from reference TRBV9 and TRBJ2-2, is DSGVTQTPKHLITATGQRVTLRCSPRSGDLSVYWYQQSLDQGLQFLIQYYNGEERAKGNILERFSAQQFPDLHSELNLSSLELGDSALYFCASSVVAGANTGELFFGEGSRLTVL.

This chain connects TRBV5-1 to TRBJ2-3; no reliable D call. The germline CDR1 and CDR2 sequences are SGHRS and YFSETQ. V dropped 2 bases and J dropped 4 bases, with 8 bases sitting between them. The CDR3 spans 13 residues. CDR3 amino acids: CASSFGEADTQYF. The CDR3 region has the DNA TGCGCCAGCAGCTTTGGGGAAGCAGATACGCAGTATTTT.

This clonotype was seen more than once but under ten times. The rearrangement links TRBV2 to TRBJ2-4, with a weak D call TRBD2 (6 bases). This CDR3 is built from 15 residues. Trimming shortened V by 7 bases and J by 0 bases, and 13 bases separated the two germline ends. From germline, CDR1 is SNHLY and CDR2 FYNNEI. CDR3 DNA sequence: TGTGCCAGCACCATCGTGGGACTAGCCAAAAACATTCAGTACTTC. Translating it yields CASTIVGLAKNIQYF.

In its sample, this clonotype was seen a few times. The rearrangement uses TRBV11-2 and TRBJ1-5; D is unclear. This CDR3 has 15 amino acids. Trimming removed 1 base at V and 3 bases at J, with 10 bases between. The germline gives CDR1 SGHAT, CDR2 FQNNGV. CDR3 nucleotides: TGTGCCAGCAGCTTAGGACTTAGTAACAATCAGCCCCAGCATTTT. Its translation: CASSLGLSNNQPQHF. Full variable domain (remainder filled in from reference TRBV11-2 and TRBJ1-5): EAGVAQSPRYKIIEKRQSVAFWCNPISGHATLYWYQQILGQGPKLLIQFQNNGVVDDSQLPKDRFSAERLKGVDSTLKIQPAKLEDSAVYLCASSLGLSNNQPQHFGDGTRLSIL.

This clonotype appeared a few times. The chain employs TRBV5-1 and TRBJ2-5; D gene uncertain. This CDR3 has 13 residues. Germline CDR1 SGHRS, CDR2 YFSETQ. Trimming stripped 2 bases from V and 0 bases from J, with 5 bases between. CDR3 sequence: CASSFRDQETQYF. The CDR3 region has the DNA TGCGCCAGCAGCTTCCGGGACCAAGAGACCCAGTACTTC.

A word on this clonotype: An end of the junction does not agree with germline; a read error may underlie this. This chain joins TRBV18 and TRBJ2-2, with D tentatively TRBD2 (5 bases). CDR1 is KGHSH, CDR2 LQKENI, per germline. There are 16 residues in the CDR3. The CDR3: CASSPQAGINTGDLFF. Written as DNA, the CDR3 is TGTGCCAGCTCACCCCAAGCCGGGATCAACACCGGGGATCTGTTTTTT. Together with reference TRBV18 and TRBJ2-2, the CDR3 gives the full variable domain: NAGVMQNPRHLVRRRGQEARLRCSPMKGHSHVYWYRQLPEEGLKFMVYLQKENIIDESGMPKERFSAEFPKEGPSILRIQQVVRGDSAAYFCASSPQAGINTGDLFFGEGSRLTVL.

This clonotype was recorded a few times. CDR3 in amino acids: CSAATGVVYEQYF. DNA for the CDR3: TGCAGTGCTGCGACAGGGGTGGTCTACGAGCAGTACTTC. The J gene is TRBJ2-7, the V gene TRBV20-1; 8 positions match TRBD1. Unmatched junction bases numbered 6, after V lost 5 bases and J lost 3 bases. The CDR3 extends over 13 amino acids. Germline V lookup: CDR1 DFQATT, CDR2 SNEGSKA (reference sequence).

V gene TRBV27 combines with J gene TRBJ2-3; the D gene could be TRBD1 or TRBD2 (5 bases each). Germline CDR1 is MNHEY and CDR2 is SMNVEV (reference sequence). Trimming removed 5 bases from V and 2 bases from J, with 11 bases in between. This CDR3 spans 14 amino acids. For the CDR3, the DNA is TGTGCCAGCAGTCGCCGGGACCACACAGATACGCAGTATTTT. Amino acids: CASSRRDHTDTQYF.

V gene TRBV29-1 combines with J gene TRBJ2-1; 11 nucleotides match TRBD1. With V trimmed by 5 bases and J by 2 bases, 5 bases remained unmatched. CDR1 SQVTM and CDR2 ANQGSEA come from the germline V gene. CDR3 length: 15 residues. Here the CDR3 DNA reads TGCAGCGTTTCTCCGGGACAGGGGGCCTACAATGAGCAGTTCTTC. Translating it yields CSVSPGQGAYNEQFF.

This clonotype has just a few counts. The chain uses TRBV12-3 or TRBV12-4 and TRBJ2-5; 10 bases are a match to TRBD1. The CDR3 has 17 residues. The junction had 12 bases not matched to a gene; V was cut back by 3 bases and J by 5 bases. CDR3 bases: TGTGCCAGCAGTTTTTCTGTCGACAGGGGGCAAGGGGAGACCCAGTACTTC. It is translated as CASSFSVDRGQGETQYF.

This clonotype is a singleton in its sample. The genes are TRBV19 and TRBJ2-1, with 9 bases matching TRBD2. The CDR3 sequence is 15 residues long. Germline loops: CDR1 LNHDA, CDR2 SQIVND (reference sequence). Trimming took 10 bases from V and 3 from J; bases not matched to a gene: 10. The CDR3 reads CATGTSIGVYNEQFF. CDR3 DNA: TGTGCCACCGGGACTAGCATTGGGGTCTACAATGAGCAGTTCTTC. Variable domain in full (rest from reference TRBV19 and TRBJ2-1): DGGITQSPKYLFRKEGQNVTLSCEQNLNHDAMYWYRQDPGQGLRLIYYSQIVNDFQKGDIAEGYSVSREKKESFPLTVTSAQKNPTAFYLCATGTSIGVYNEQFFGPGTRLTVL.

The rearrangement joins TRBV7-8 to TRBJ1-3; a weak D match, TRBD1 (5 bases). V was trimmed by 5 bases and J by 0 bases, leaving 8 bases between them. Germline CDR1 and CDR2: SGHVS and FQNEAQ. CDR3 length equals 14 residues. This chain's CDR3 is CASSGTFSGNTIYF. CDR3 in DNA: TGTGCCAGCAGCGGGACTTTCTCTGGAAACACCATATATTTT.